This T cell receptor (beta chain) was recorded in a study of response to subunit inactivated influenza vaccine. TCRdb processed the RT-PCR reads anew with MiXCR; each CDR3 protein has one entry. The data hold about 570,000 distinct CDR3 sequences, with approximately 10% observed a single time. Another study also made use of these data, one on T cells expressing NK-cell markers. Per that study: Template switching by 5'RACE with UMIs generated the TCR beta cDNA.

Specimen: PBMCs from blood, collected on the day of vaccination. The source of this sequence is a man aged 50-60 years who received an inactivated influenza vaccine.

This chain's CDR3 is CSVGRAGGYTF. CDR3 nucleotides: TGCAGCGTTGGTCGAGCAGGAGGCTACACCTTC. The chain uses TRBV29-1 and TRBJ1-2; D is uncertain. The CDR3 sequence is 11 residues long. Germline V gene data show CDR1 as SQVTM and CDR2 as ANQGSEA. V was trimmed by 4 bases and J by 8 bases, leaving 11 bases between them.